Sequencing of this TCR beta chain was carried out in a study of naive and memory T cell subsets. Germline V gene data show CDR1 as ENHRY and CDR2 as SYGVKD. Trimming took 6 bases from V and 3 from J; bases not matched to a gene: 2. The CDR3 runs to 12 residues. Blood and skin TCR RNA was reverse transcribed with alpha and beta constant primers. One entry per CDR3 protein results from TCRdb running MiXCR on the 5' RACE reads. The table includes about 22,000 distinct CDR3 sequences, around 3.9% detected once. There are many counts of this clonotype. Adult healthy volunteers gave 2.5 ml peripheral blood for whole-blood RNA.

This TCR was sampled from a male donor in good health. The chain uses TRBV10-3 and TRBJ2-7, with 7 bases aligning to TRBD2. The CDR3 here is CAISAGDYEQYF. The DNA for the CDR3 is TGTGCCATCAGCGCGGGAGACTACGAGCAGTACTTC.